The present T cell receptor beta chain was sequenced within a study of OX40 agonist ivuxolimab in advanced cancers. As for the study in general: Eligibility rules accepted prior anti-PD-1, anti-PD-L1 or anti-CTLA-4 therapy, and 40% had some. The study's findings and limits: Part of the nonresponder group also had normalized T-cell clonal expansion that was low. Expanded clones tended on average to be more numerous among CD8+ T cells than CD4+.

The protocol was immunoSEQ multiplex PCR, while the TCRdb copy is restricted to in-frame clones and leaves out a portion. The table lists some 52,000 clones, around four fifths of them singletons. Concerning this clone: The antigen remains unidentified.

Here the sequenced sample was CD4+ or CD8+ T cells sorted from blood, taken in a trial of the OX40 agonist ivuxolimab. The receptor's source is an adult with an advanced solid tumor such as melanoma, head and neck, liver or kidney cancer.

CDR3 residues: CASSLSPGANTGELFF. The CDR3 DNA is TGTGCCAGCAGCTTAAGTCCGGGGGCGAACACCGGGGAGCTGTTTTTT. The genes are TRBV5-6 and TRBJ2-2; D is possibly TRBD2 (6 bases). The CDR3 totals 16 residues. Germline V lookup: CDR1 SGHDT, CDR2 YYEEEE. V lost 2 bases and J 0 bases, leaving 11 bases between the germline ends.